This T cell receptor (beta chain) was captured by sequencing in a study of blood T cells in healthy people across ages. Whole-study findings and limits: A roughly linear fall in TCR beta diversity per million T cells was seen with increasing age. Relative to aged donors, long-lived donors carried more naive CD4+ cells and displayed higher diversity.

It was with a sample-barcoded 5' primer and a J-beta primer mix that a second PCR of roughly 6 to 12 cycles was run. A tag from a template-switch adaptor with 12 random nucleotides marked each cDNA molecule. CDR3-containing paired-end reads numbered at least 2.5 million in each sample. TCRdb re-called the 5' RACE reads with MiXCR, one entry per CDR3 protein. This sample has about a million distinct CDR3 sequences, with around 48% found just once. Germline V gives CDR1 SQVTM, CDR2 ANQGSEA. The CDR3 runs 13 residues. With respect to this clonotype: Its antigen is still unknown.

J is TRBJ1-5 and V is TRBV29-1; D ambiguous. The origin of this receptor is a man aged 30 to 39 in good health. Sequenced sample: blood. CDR3 nucleotide sequence: TGCAGTGTGGCAGAAAGGAGCAATCAGCCCCAGCATTTT. It specifies CSVAERSNQPQHF. The full variable domain, with the rest looked up from reference TRBV29-1 and TRBJ1-5, is SAVISQKPSRDICQRGTSLTIQCQVDSQVTMMFWYRQQPGQSLTLIATANQGSEATYESGFVIDKFPISRPNLTFSTLTVSNMSPEDSSIYLCSVAERSNQPQHFGDGTRLSIL.